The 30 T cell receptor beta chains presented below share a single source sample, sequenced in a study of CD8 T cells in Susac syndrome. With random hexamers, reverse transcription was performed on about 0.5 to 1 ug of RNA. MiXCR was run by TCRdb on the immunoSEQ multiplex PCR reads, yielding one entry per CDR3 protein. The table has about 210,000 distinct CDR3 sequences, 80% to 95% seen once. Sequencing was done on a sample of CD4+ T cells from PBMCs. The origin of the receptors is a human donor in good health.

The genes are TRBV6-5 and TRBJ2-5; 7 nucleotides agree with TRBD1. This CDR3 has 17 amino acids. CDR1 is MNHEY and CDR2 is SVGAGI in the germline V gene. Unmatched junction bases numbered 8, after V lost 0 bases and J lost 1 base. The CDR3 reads CASSYSGAGGTQETQYF. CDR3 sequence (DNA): TGTGCCAGCAGTTACTCAGGGGCAGGGGGAACCCAAGAGACCCAGTACTTC.

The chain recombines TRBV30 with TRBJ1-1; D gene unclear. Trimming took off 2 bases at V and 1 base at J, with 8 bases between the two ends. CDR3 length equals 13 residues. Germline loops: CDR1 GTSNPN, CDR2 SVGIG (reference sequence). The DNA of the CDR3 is TGTGCCTGGAGTAATAGGCAGAACACTGAAGCTTTCTTT. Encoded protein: CAWSNRQNTEAFF.

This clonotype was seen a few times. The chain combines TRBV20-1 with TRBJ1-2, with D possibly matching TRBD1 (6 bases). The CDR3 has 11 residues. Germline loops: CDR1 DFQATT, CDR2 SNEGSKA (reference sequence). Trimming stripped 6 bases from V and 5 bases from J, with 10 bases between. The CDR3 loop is CSAPTGYGYTF. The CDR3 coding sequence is TGCAGTGCACCGACAGGTTATGGCTACACCTTC.

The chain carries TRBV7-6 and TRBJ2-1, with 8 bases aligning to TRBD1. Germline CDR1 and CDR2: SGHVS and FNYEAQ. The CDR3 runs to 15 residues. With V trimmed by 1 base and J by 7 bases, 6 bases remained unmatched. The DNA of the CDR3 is TGTGCCAGCAGCTTAGTCAGGGGGCTGAGGAATGAGCAGTTCTTC. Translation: CASSLVRGLRNEQFF.

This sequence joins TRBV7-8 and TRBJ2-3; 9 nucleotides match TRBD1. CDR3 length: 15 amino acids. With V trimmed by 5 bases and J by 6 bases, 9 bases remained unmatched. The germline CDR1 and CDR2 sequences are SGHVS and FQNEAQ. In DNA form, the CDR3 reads TGTGCCAGCAGCCTGGACAGGGGAAGGAGTGATACGCAGTATTTT. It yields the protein CASSLDRGRSDTQYF. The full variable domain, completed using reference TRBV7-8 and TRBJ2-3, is GAGVSQSPRYKVAKRGQDVALRCDPISGHVSLFWYQQALGQGPEFLTYFQNEAQLDKSGLPSDRFFAERPEGSVSTLKIQRTQQEDSAVYLCASSLDRGRSDTQYFGPGTRLTVL.

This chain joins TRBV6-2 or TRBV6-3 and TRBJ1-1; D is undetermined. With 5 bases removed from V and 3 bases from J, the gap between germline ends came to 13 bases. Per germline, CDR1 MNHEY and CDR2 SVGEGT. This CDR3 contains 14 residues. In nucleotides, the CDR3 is TGTGCCAGCAGTCCCGGCGGAGTGGACACTGAAGCTTTCTTT. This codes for CASSPGGVDTEAFF.

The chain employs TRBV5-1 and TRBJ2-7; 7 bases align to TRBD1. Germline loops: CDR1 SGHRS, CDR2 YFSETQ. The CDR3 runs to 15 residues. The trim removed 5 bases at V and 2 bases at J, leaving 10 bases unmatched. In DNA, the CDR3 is TGCGCCAGCAGACGCGGTGGCCAGGGGGCCTACGAGCAGTACTTC. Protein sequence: CASRRGGQGAYEQYF.

CDR3 loop: CASSLDKGLGYTF. The CDR3, as DNA: TGTGCCAGCAGTTTGGACAAAGGTTTAGGCTACACCTTC. The chain uses TRBV28 and TRBJ1-2, with D possibly being TRBD1 (5 bases). Per the germline V gene, CDR1 is MDHEN and CDR2 is SYDVKM. Trimming pared 3 bases from V and 8 bases from J, leaving 13 bases between. This CDR3 spans 13 amino acids.

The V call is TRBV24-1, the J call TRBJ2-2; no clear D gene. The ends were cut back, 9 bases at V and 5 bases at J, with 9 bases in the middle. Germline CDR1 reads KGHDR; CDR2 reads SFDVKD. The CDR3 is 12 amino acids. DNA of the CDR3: TGTGCCACCTCCACCCCAACCGGGGAGCTGTTTTTT. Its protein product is CATSTPTGELFF.

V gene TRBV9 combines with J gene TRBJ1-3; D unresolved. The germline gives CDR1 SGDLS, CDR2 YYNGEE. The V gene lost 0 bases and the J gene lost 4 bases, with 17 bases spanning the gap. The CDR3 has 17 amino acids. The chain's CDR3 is CASSVGAGRLGGNTIYF. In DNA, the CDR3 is TGTGCCAGCAGCGTAGGAGCAGGCAGGCTGGGCGGAAACACCATATATTTT.

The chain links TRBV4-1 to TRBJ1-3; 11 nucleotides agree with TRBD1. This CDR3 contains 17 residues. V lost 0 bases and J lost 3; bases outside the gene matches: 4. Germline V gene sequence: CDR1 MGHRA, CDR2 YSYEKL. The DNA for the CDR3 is TGCGCCAGCAGCCAAGACAGGACAGGGGGCTATGGAAACACCATATATTTT. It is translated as CASSQDRTGGYGNTIYF.

The CDR3 DNA is TGTGCCAGCAAGCAGGACAATCAGCCCCAGCATTTT. This codes for CASKQDNQPQHF. The chain couples TRBV12-3 or TRBV12-4 to TRBJ1-5; D is unresolved. The CDR3 totals 12 residues. Trimming cost V 7 bases and J 3 bases, with 7 bases left between them.

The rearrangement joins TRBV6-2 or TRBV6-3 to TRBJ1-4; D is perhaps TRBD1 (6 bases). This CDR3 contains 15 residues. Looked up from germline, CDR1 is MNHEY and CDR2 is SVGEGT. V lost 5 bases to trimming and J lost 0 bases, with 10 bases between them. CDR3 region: CASSTGQTTNEKLFF. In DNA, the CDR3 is TGTGCCAGCAGTACCGGACAGACAACTAATGAAAAACTGTTTTTT.

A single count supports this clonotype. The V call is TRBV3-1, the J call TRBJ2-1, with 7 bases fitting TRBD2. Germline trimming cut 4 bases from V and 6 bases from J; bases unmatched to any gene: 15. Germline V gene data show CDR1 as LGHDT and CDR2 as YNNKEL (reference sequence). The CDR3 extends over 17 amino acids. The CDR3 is CASSPLLSGGSRNEQFF. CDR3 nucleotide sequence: TGTGCCAGCAGCCCGCTTCTTTCCGGGGGGTCACGCAATGAGCAGTTCTTC.

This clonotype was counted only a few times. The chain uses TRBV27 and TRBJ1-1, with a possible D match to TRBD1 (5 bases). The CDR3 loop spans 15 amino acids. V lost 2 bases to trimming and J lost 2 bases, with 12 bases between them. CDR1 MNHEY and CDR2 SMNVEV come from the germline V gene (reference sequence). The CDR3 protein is CASSLTSQGNTEAFF. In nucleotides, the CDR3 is TGTGCCAGCAGTTTAACATCCCAGGGCAACACTGAAGCTTTCTTT.

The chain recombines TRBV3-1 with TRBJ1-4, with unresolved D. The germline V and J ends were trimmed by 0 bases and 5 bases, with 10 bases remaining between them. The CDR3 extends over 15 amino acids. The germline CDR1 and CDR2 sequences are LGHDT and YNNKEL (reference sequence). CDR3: CASSQDLRTNEKLFF. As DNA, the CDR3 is TGTGCCAGCAGCCAAGACCTCCGGACCAATGAAAAACTGTTTTTT.

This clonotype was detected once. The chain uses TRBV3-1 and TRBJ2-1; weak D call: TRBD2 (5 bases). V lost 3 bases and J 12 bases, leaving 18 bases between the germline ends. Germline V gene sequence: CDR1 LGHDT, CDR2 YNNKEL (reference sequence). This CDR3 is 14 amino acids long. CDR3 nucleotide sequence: TGTGCCAGCAGCCATTATGTCAGCGGCGGTGGGCAGTTCTTC. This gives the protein CASSHYVSGGGQFF.

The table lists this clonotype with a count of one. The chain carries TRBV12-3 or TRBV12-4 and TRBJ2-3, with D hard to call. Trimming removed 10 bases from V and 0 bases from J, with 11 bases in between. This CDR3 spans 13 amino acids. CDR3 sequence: CATRVGSTDTQYF. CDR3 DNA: TGTGCCACCCGGGTCGGGAGCACAGATACGCAGTATTTT.

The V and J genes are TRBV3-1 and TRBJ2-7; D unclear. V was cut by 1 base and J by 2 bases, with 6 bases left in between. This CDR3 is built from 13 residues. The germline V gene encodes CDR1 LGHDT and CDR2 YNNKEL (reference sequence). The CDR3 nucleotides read TGTGCCAGCAGCCAAGTCCAGGCCTACGAGCAGTACTTC. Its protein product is CASSQVQAYEQYF.

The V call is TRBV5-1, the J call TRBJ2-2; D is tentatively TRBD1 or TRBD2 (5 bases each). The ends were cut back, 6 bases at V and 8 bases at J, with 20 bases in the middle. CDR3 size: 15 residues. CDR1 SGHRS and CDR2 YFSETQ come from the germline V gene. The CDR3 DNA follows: TGCGCCAGCACTTTCGCCGGGACCGGAGGAGGGGAGCTGTTTTTT. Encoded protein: CASTFAGTGGGELFF.

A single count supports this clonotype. CDR3 in amino acids: CASSRRGTVNTGELFF. CDR3 nucleotide sequence: TGTGCCAGCAGCCGCCGGGGGACAGTGAACACCGGGGAGCTGTTTTTT. The J gene is TRBJ2-2, the V gene TRBV7-9; weak D call: TRBD1 (7 bases). CDR1 is SEHNR and CDR2 is FQNEAQ in the germline V gene (reference sequence). Trimming removed 5 bases at V and 1 base at J, with 14 bases between. There are 16 residues in the CDR3.

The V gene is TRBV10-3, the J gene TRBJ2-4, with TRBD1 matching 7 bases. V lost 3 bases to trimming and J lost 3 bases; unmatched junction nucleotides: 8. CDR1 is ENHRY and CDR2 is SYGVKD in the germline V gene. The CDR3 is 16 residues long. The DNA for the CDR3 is TGTGCCATCAGTGAAGAGACAGGGCTCGACAAAAACATTCAGTACTTC. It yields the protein CAISEETGLDKNIQYF.

The CDR3 is CASKLGGAYEQYV. As DNA, the CDR3 is TGTGCCAGCAAATTAGGGGGGGCCTACGAGCAGTACGTC. This chain links TRBV6-2 or TRBV6-3 with TRBJ2-7; TRBD2 might be the D (7 bases). V was cut by 7 bases and J by 2 bases, with 12 bases left in between. This CDR3 region has 13 residues. Germline V gene lookup returns CDR1 MNHEY and CDR2 SVGEGT.

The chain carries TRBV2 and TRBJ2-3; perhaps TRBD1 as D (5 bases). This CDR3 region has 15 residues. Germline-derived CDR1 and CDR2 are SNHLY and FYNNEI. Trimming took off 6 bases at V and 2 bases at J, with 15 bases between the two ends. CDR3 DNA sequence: TGTGCCAGCAGATTGCAGGGCCAATTCACAGATACGCAGTATTTT. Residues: CASRLQGQFTDTQYF.

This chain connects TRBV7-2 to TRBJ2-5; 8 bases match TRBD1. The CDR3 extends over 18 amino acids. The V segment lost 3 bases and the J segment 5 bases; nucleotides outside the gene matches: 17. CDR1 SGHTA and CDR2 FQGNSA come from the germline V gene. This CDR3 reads CASSLGLRGLGVRETQYF. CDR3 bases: TGTGCCAGCAGCTTGGGACTCAGGGGGCTAGGTGTGAGGGAGACCCAGTACTTC.

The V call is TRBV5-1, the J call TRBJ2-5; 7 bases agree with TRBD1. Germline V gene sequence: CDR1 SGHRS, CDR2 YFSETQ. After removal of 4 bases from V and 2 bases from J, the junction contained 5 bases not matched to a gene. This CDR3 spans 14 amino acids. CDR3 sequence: CASSMGQFQETQYF. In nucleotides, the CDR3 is TGCGCCAGCAGCATGGGACAGTTTCAAGAGACCCAGTACTTC.

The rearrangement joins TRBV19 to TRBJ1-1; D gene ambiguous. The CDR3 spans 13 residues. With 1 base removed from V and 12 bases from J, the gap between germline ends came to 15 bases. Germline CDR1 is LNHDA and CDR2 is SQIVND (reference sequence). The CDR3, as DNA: TGTGCCAGTAGTATAGTACACGGAACTGATCCTTTCTTT. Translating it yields CASSIVHGTDPFF.

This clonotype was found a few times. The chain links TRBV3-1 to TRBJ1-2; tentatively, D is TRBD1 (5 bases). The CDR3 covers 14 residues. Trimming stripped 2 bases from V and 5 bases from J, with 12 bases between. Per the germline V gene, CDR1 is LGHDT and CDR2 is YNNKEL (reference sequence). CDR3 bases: TGTGCCAGCAGCCAAAAACCCCGGGGGTATGGCTACACCTTC. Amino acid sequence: CASSQKPRGYGYTF.

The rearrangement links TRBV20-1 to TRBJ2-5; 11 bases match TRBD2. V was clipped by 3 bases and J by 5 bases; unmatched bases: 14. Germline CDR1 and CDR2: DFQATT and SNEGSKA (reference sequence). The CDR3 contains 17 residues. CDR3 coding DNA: TGCAGTGCTAGTCTTCTAGCGGGGGGTCCTCTTAGGGAGACCCAGTACTTC. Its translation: CSASLLAGGPLRETQYF.

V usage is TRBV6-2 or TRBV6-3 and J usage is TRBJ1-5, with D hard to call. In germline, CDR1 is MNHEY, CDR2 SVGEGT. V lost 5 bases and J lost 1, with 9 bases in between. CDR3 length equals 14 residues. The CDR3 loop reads CASSIGRSNQPQHF. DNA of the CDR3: TGTGCCAGCAGTATTGGACGGAGCAATCAGCCCCAGCATTTT.